A selection of T cell receptor beta chains follows, all from one sample in a study of CD8 T cells in ankylosing spondylitis. One entry per CDR3 protein, called by TCRdb with MiXCR from the 5' RACE reads. The sample carries under 450,000 distinct CDR3 sequences, roughly 20% recorded once. The specimen sequenced was blood, either unsorted or a sorted T cell fraction (not recorded which). These receptors were taken from a male donor with ankylosing spondylitis or in good health (not recorded which). CDR3s include the opening cysteine and the closing phenylalanine or tryptophan. A D gene is named only where the DNA matches it firmly. Clone size is stated in some rows and not others, as once, few, many or a class when expanded.

j_gene,len,d_gene,abundance,v_gene,CDR3aa,CDR3nt
TRBJ2-3,17,.,few,TRBV12-3/TRBV12-4,CASSPPPTGKVADTQYF,TGTGCCAGCAGCCCCCCTCCAACAGGGAAGGTGGCAGATACGCAGTATTTT
TRBJ2-1,15,.,.,TRBV12-3/TRBV12-4,CASTLGASSYNEQFF,TGTGCCAGCACCCTGGGGGCGAGCTCCTACAATGAGCAGTTCTTC
TRBJ2-7,13,.,.,TRBV7-6,CASSGRETYEQYF,TGTGCCAGCAGCGGCAGGGAGACCTACGAGCAGTACTTC
TRBJ2-7,15,TRBD1,.,TRBV29-1,CSVEYRGPLSYEQYF,TGCAGCGTGGAGTACAGGGGCCCCCTCTCCTACGAGCAGTACTTC
TRBJ2-3,19,TRBD2,few,TRBV15,CATSREGTSGGSDTDTQYF,TGTGCCACCAGCAGAGAAGGGACTAGCGGGGGCTCTGACACAGATACGCAGTATTTT
TRBJ2-1,16,.,.,TRBV20-1,CSLTPGPSSSYNEQFF,TGCAGTCTTACTCCGGGACCCTCGAGCTCCTACAATGAGCAGTTCTTC
TRBJ1-2,15,.,few,TRBV4-1,CASSPITGPNYGYTF,TGCGCCAGCAGCCCAATTACAGGGCCAAACTATGGTTACACCTTC
TRBJ2-2,14,.,.,TRBV7-2,CASSPGPLAGELFF,TGTGCCAGCAGCCCGGGACCTCTCGCCGGGGAGCTGTTTTTT
TRBJ2-7,15,.,few,TRBV28,CASSLGEGRRYEQYF,TGTGCCAGCAGTTTAGGAGAGGGGAGACGATACGAGCAGTACTTC
TRBJ2-1,19,TRBD2,few,TRBV7-3,CASSPSGTSGGAMSNEQFF,TGTGCCAGCAGCCCCTCCGGGACTAGCGGGGGGGCGATGAGCAATGAGCAGTTCTTC